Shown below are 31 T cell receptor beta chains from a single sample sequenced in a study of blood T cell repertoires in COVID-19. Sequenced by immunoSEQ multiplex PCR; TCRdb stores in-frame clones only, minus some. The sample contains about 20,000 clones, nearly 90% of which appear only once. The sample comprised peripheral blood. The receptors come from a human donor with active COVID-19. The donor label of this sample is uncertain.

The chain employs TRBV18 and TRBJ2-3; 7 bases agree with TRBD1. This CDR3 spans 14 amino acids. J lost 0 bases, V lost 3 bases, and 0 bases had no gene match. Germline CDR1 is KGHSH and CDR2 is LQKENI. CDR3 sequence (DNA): TGTGCCAGCTCACCGGGACAGAGCACAGATACGCAGTATTTT. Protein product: CASSPGQSTDTQYF.

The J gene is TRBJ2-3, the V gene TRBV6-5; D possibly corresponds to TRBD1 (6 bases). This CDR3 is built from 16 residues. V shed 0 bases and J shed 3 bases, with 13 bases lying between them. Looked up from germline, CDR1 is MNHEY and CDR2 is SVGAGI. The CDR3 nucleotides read TGTGCCAGCAGTTACTCGAGGGGGTCTTGGACAGATACGCAGTATTTT. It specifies CASSYSRGSWTDTQYF.

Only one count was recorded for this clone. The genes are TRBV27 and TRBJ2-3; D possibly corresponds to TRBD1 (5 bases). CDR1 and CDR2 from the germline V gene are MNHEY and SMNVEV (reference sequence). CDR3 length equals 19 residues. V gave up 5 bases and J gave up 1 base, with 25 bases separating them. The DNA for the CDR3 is TGTGCCAGCAGTCCGCAGGGTTCTCCCCTCCTCTGGGGCACAGATACGCAGTATTTT. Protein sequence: CASSPQGSPLLWGTDTQYF.

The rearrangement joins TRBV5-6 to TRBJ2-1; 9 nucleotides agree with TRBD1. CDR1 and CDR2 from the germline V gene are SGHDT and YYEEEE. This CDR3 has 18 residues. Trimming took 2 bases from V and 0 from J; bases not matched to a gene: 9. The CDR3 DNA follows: TGTGCCAGCAGCTTAGGGGACAGGGCTACGAGCTCCTACAATGAGCAGTTCTTC. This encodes CASSLGDRATSSYNEQFF.

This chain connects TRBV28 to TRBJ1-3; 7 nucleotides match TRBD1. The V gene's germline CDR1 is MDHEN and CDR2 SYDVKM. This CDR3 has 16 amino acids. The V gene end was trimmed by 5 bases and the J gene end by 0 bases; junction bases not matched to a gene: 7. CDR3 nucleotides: TGTGCCAGCAGTCCCCTGACAGGGAGCTCTGGAAACACCATATATTTT. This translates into CASSPLTGSSGNTIYF.

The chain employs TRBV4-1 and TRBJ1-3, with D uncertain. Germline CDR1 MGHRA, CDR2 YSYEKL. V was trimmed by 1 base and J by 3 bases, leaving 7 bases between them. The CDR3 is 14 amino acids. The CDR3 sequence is CASSQGQFGNTIYF. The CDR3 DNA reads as TGCGCCAGCAGCCAAGGCCAGTTTGGAAACACCATATATTTT.

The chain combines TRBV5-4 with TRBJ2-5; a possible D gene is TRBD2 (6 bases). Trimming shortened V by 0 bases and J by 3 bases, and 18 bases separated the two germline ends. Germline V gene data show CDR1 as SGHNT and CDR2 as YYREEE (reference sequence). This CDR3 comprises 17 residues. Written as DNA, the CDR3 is TGTGCCAGCAGCTTGGGGGCCCAGGGAGGTAGGGAAGAGACCCAGTACTTC. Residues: CASSLGAQGGREETQYF.

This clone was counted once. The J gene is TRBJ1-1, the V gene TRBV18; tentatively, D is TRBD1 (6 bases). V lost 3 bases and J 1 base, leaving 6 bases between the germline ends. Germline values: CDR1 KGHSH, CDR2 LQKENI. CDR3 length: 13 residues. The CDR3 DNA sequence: TGTGCCAGCTCACCGGGACAGAACACTGAAGCTTTCTTT. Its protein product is CASSPGQNTEAFF.

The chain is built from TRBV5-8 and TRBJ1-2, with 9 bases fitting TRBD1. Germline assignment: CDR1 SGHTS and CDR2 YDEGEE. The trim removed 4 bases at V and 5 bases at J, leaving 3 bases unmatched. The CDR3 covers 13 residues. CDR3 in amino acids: CASSPTGGYGYTF. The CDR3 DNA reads TGTGCCAGCAGCCCGACAGGGGGGTATGGCTACACCTTC.

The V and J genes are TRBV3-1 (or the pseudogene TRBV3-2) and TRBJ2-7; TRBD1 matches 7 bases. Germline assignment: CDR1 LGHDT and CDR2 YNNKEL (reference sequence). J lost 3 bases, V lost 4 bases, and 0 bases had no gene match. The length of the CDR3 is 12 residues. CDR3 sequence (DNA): TGTGCCAGCAGCCGACAGGGCTACGAGCAGTACTTC. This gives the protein CASSRQGYEQYF.

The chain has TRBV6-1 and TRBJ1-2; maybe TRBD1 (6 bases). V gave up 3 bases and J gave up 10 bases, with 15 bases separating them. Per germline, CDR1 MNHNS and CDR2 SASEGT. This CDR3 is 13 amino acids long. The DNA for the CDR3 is TGTGCCAGCAGTGAGACAGGTGATATTTACTACACCTTC. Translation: CASSETGDIYYTF.

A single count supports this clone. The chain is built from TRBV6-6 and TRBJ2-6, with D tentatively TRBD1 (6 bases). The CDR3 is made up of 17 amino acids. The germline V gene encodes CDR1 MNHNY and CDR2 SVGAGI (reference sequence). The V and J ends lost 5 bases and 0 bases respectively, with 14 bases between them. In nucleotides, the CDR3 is TGTGCCAGCAGTCTCAACGGACAGATCTCTGGGGCCAACGTCCTGACTTTC. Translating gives CASSLNGQISGANVLTF.

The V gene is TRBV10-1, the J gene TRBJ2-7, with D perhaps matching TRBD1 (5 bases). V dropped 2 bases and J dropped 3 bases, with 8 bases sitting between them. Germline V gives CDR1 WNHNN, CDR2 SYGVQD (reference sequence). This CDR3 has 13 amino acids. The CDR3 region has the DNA TGCGCCAGCAGTGAGGACAGCTACTACGAGCAGTACTTC. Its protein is CASSEDSYYEQYF.

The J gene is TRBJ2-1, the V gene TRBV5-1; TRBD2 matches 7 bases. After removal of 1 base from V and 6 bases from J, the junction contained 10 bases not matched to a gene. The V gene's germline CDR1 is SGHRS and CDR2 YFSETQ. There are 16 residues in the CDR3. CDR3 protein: CASSLSTSAHSNEQFF. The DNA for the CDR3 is TGCGCCAGCAGCTTGTCAACTAGCGCCCACTCCAATGAGCAGTTCTTC.

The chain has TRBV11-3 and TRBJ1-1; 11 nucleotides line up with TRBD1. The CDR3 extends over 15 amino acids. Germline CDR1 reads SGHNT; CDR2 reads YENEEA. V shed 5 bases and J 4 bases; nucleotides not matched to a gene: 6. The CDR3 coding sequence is TGTGCCAGCAGCCAGCAGGGACAGGGGGGCACTGAAGCTTTCTTT. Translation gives CASSQQGQGGTEAFF.

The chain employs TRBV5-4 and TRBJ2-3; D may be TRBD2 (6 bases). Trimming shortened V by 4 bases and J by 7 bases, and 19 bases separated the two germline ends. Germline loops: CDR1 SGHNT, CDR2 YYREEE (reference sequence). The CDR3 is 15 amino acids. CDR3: CASSPQGGGSNTQYF. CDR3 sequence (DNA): TGTGCCAGCAGCCCGCAGGGCGGAGGGTCAAATACGCAGTATTTT.

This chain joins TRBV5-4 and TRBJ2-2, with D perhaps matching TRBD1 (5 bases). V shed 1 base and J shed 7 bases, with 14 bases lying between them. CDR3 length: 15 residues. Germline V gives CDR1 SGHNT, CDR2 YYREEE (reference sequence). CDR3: CASSLPREFGGELFF. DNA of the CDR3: TGTGCCAGCAGCTTGCCCAGGGAATTTGGCGGGGAGCTGTTTTTT. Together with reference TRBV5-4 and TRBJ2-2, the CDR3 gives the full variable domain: ETGVTQSPTHLIKTRGQQVTLRCSSQSGHNTVSWYQQALGQGPQFIFQYYREEENGRGNFPPRFSGLQFPNYSSELNVNALELDDSALYLCASSLPREFGGELFFGEGSRLTVL.

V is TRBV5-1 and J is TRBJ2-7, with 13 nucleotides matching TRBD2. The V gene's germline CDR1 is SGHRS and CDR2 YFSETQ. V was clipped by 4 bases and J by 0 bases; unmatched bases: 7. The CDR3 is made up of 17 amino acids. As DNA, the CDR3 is TGCGCCAGCAGCCGGACTAGCGGGGGCTTCAGCTCCTACGAGCAGTACTTC. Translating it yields CASSRTSGGFSSYEQYF. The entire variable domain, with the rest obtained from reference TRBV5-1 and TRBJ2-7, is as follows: KAGVTQTPRYLIKTRGQQVTLSCSPISGHRSVSWYQQTPGQGLQFLFEYFSETQRNKGNFPGRFSGRQFSNSRSEMNVSTLELGDSALYLCASSRTSGGFSSYEQYFGPGTRLTVT.

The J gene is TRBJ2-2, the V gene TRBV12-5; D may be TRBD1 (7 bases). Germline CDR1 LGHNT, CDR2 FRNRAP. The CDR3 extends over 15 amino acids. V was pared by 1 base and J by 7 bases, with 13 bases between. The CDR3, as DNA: TGTGCTAGTGGTTTGGGCGGGACAGCCGGCGGGGAGCTGTTTTTT. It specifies CASGLGGTAGGELFF.

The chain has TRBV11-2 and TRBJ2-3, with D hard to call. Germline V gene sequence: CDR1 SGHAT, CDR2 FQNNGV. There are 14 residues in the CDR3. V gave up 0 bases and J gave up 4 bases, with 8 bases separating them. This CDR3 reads CASSLDYAADTQYF. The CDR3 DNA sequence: TGTGCCAGCAGCTTAGATTATGCGGCAGATACGCAGTATTTT.

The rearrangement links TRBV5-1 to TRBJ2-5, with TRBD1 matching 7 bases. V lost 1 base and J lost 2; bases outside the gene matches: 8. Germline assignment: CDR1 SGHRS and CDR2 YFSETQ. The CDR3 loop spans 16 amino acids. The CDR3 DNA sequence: TGCGCCAGCAGCTTGTACCGGGACAGTCATCAAGAGACCCAGTACTTC. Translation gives CASSLYRDSHQETQYF.

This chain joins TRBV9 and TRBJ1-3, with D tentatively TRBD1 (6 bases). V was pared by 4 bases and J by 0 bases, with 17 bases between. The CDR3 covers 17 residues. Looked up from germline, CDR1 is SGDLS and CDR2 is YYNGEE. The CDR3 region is CASSPPGGLSSGNTIYF. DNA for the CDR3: TGTGCCAGCAGCCCCCCGGGGGGGCTGAGCTCTGGAAACACCATATATTTT.

The CDR3 coding sequence is TGTGCCAGCAGCTTAGTTATGGGGCGACAAGAGACCCAGTACTTC. Translating gives CASSLVMGRQETQYF. The rearrangement joins TRBV7-9 to TRBJ2-5; TRBD1 is a possible D gene (5 bases). CDR1 is SEHNR, CDR2 FQNEAQ, per germline (reference sequence). The CDR3 extends over 15 amino acids. Trimming left V 1 base short and J 2 bases short, with 11 bases between.

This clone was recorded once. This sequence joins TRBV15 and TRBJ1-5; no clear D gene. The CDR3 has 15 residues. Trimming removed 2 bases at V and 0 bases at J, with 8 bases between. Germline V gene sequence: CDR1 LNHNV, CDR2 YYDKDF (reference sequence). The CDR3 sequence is CATSRRSGSNQPQHF. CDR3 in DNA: TGTGCCACCAGCAGACGCTCCGGTAGCAATCAGCCCCAGCATTTT.

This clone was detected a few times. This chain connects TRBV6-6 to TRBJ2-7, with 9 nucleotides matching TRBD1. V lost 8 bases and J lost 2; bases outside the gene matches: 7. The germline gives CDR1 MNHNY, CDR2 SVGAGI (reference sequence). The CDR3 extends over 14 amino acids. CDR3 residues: CASELQGATYEQYF. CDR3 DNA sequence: TGTGCCAGCGAATTACAGGGGGCGACCTACGAGCAGTACTTC.

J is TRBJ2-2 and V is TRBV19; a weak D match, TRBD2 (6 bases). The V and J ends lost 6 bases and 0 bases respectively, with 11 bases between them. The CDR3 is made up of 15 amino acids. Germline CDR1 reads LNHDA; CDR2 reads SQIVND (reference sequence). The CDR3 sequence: CASRGAGANTGELFF. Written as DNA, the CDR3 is TGTGCCAGTAGAGGAGCGGGCGCGAACACCGGGGAGCTGTTTTTT. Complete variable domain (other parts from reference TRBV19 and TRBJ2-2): DGGITQSPKYLFRKEGQNVTLSCEQNLNHDAMYWYRQDPGQGLRLIYYSQIVNDFQKGDIAEGYSVSREKKESFPLTVTSAQKNPTAFYLCASRGAGANTGELFFGEGSRLTVL.

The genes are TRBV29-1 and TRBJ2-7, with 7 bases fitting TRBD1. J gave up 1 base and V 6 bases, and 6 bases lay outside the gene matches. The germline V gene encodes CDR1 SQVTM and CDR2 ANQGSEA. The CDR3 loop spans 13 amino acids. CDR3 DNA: TGCAGCGTGAGACAGGGAGAGTCCTACGAGCAGTACTTC. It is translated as CSVRQGESYEQYF.

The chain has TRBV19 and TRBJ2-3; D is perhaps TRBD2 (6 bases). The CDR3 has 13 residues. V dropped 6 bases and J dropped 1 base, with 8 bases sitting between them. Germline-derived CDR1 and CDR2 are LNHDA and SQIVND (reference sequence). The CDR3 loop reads CASRASGTDTQYF. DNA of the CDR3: TGTGCCAGTAGGGCTAGCGGCACAGATACGCAGTATTTT. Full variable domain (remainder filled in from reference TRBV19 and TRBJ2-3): DGGITQSPKYLFRKEGQNVTLSCEQNLNHDAMYWYRQDPGQGLRLIYYSQIVNDFQKGDIAEGYSVSREKKESFPLTVTSAQKNPTAFYLCASRASGTDTQYFGPGTRLTVL.

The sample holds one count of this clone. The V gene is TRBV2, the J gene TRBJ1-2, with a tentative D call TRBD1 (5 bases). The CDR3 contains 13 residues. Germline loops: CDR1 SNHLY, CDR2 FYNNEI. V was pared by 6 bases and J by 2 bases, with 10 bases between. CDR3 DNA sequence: TGTGCCAGCAGCGGGACTGGAAACTATGGCTACACCTTC. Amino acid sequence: CASSGTGNYGYTF.

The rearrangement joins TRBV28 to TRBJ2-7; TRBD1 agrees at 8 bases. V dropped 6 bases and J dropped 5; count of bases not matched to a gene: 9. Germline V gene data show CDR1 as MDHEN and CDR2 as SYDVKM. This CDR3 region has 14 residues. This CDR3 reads CASSPDREVHEQYF. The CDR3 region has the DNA TGTGCCAGCAGCCCGGACAGGGAAGTTCACGAGCAGTACTTC.

CDR3 in amino acids: CASSGDWTGGFYNEQFF. CDR3 in DNA: TGTGCCAGCAGTGGAGATTGGACAGGGGGTTTCTACAATGAGCAGTTCTTC. The gene calls are TRBV28 and TRBJ2-1; the match to TRBD1 covers 10 bases. Looked up from germline, CDR1 is MDHEN and CDR2 is SYDVKM. The CDR3 has 17 amino acids. After removal of 5 bases from V and 3 bases from J, the junction contained 10 bases not matched to a gene.